The clone carrying this TCR beta chain was detected only a few times. Antigen specificity is unknown. These data belong to a study of shared clonotypes between healthy human individuals. Whole-study findings and limits: Even with large depth, rarefaction showed that sorted-subset sequencing was incomplete. How much donors shared clonotypes was expected to be affected by sequencing depth.

Assay used: immunoSEQ multiplex PCR; TCRdb lists only in-frame clones, some missing. The sample holds 2 million to 2.5 million clones, just under 95% seen once. This CDR3 is built from 12 residues. The V gene lost 6 bases and the J gene lost 3 bases, with 6 bases spanning the gap. CDR1 ENHRY and CDR2 SYGVKD come from the germline V gene. The sequenced material came from naive CD4+ T cells from PBMCs. Subset in this sample: CD45RA+ positively selected. The chain is built from TRBV10-3 and TRBJ1-5; no definite D call. This receptor was obtained from a man aged 18 to 30 in good health. Some clones in this sample may be carry-over from other donors' samples. CDR3 nucleotides: TGTGCCATCAGGAGCGACAATCAGCCCCAGCATTTT. Residues: CAIRSDNQPQHF.